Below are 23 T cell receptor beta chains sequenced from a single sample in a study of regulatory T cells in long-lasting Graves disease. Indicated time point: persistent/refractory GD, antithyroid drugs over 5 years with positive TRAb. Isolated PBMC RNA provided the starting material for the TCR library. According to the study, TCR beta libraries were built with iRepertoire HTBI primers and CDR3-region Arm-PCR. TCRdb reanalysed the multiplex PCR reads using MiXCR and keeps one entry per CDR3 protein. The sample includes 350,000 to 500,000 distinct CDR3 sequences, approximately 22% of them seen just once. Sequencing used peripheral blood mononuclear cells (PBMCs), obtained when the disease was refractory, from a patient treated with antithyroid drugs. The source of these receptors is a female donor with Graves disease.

In DNA form, the CDR3 reads TGCGCCAGCAGTCCCACGGCGGGCTCCTACGAGCAGTACTTC. Its protein product is CASSPTAGSYEQYF. V is TRBV5-1 and J is TRBJ2-7, with D perhaps TRBD2 (5 bases). CDR1 SGHRS and CDR2 YFSETQ come from the germline V gene. CDR3 size: 14 residues. Trimming removed 5 bases at V and 0 bases at J, with 12 bases between.

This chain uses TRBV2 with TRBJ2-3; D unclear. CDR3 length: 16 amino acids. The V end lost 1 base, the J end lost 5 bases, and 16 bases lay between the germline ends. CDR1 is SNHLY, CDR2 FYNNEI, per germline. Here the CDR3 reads CASSEERKLLGDTQYF. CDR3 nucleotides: TGTGCCAGCAGTGAAGAAAGGAAGTTGCTGGGAGATACGCAGTATTTT.

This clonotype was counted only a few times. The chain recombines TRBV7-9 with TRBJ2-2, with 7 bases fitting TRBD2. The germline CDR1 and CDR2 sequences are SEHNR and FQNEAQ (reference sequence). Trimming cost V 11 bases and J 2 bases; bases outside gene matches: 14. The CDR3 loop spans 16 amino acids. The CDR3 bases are TGTGCCGGCGGGAGAAGCAGCCGAGTCAACACCGGGGAGCTGTTTTTT. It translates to CAGGRSSRVNTGELFF.

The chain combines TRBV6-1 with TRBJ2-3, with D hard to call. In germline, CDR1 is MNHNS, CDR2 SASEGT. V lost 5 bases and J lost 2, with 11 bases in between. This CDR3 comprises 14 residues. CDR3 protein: CASSPLLFTDTQYF. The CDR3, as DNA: TGTGCCAGCAGTCCCCTGCTATTCACAGATACGCAGTATTTT.

For the CDR3, the DNA is TGCAGTGCTGCACGAGTGGGGGGCGGGGGACACACAACCTACGAGCAGTACTTC. This codes for CSAARVGGGGHTTYEQYF. The gene calls are TRBV20-1 and TRBJ2-7, with D possibly being TRBD2 (7 bases). Germline CDR1 DFQATT, CDR2 SNEGSKA (reference sequence). V gave up 5 bases and J gave up 2 bases, with 28 bases separating them. CDR3 length: 18 residues.

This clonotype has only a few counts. The CDR3 here is CASRAGNEKLFF. CDR3 sequence (DNA): TGTGCCAGCAGAGCAGGGAACGAAAAACTGTTTTTT. This chain connects TRBV6-2 or TRBV6-3 to TRBJ1-4; possibly TRBD1 for D (5 bases). The germline V gene encodes CDR1 MNHEY and CDR2 SVGEGT. The CDR3 consists of 12 residues. V lost 6 bases to trimming and J lost 8 bases, with 10 bases between them.

The CDR3 sequence: CSDKGQGGETQYF. CDR3 nucleotide sequence: TGCAGCGACAAGGGACAGGGGGGGGAGACCCAGTACTTC. The J gene is TRBJ2-5, the V gene TRBV29-1, with 11 bases lining up with TRBD1. V was pared by 7 bases and J by 5 bases, with 6 bases of the junction left unmatched. The germline gives CDR1 SQVTM, CDR2 ANQGSEA. The CDR3 totals 13 residues.

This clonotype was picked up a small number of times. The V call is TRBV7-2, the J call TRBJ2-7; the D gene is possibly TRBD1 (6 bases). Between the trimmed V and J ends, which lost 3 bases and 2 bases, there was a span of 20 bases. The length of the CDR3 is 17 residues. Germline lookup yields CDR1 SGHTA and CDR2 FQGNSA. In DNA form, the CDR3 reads TGTGCCAGCAGCTTTATTACCCGCTCCCGGGACACCTACGAGCAGTACTTC. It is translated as CASSFITRSRDTYEQYF.

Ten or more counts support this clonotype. CDR3 amino acids: CASSLDGRGIDEQYF. The CDR3 nucleotides read TGTGCCAGCAGCTTAGACGGCAGGGGAATCGACGAGCAGTACTTC. This chain uses TRBV7-2 with TRBJ2-7; D is perhaps TRBD1 (6 bases). The CDR3 totals 15 residues. The V gene lost 1 base and the J gene lost 5 bases, with 15 bases spanning the gap. Germline V lookup: CDR1 SGHTA, CDR2 FQGNSA.

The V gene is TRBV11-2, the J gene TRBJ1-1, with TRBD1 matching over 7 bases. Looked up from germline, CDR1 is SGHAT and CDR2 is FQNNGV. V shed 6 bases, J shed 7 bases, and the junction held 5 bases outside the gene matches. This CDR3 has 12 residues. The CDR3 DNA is TGTGCCAGCAGTCGCGACAGGGATGAAGCTTTCTTT. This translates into CASSRDRDEAFF.

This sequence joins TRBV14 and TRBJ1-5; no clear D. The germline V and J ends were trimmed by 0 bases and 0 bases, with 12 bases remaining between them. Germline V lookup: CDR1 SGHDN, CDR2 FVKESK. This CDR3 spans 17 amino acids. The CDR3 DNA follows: TGTGCCAGCAGCCAAGATACCACACTTTTTAGCAATCAGCCCCAGCATTTT. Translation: CASSQDTTLFSNQPQHF.

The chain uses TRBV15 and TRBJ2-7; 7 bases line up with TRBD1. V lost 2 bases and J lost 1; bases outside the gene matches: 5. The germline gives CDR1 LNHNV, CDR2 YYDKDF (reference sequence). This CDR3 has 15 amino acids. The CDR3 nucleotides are TGTGCCACCAGCAGACCGACAGGGCAGTCCTACGAGCAGTACTTC. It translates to CATSRPTGQSYEQYF.

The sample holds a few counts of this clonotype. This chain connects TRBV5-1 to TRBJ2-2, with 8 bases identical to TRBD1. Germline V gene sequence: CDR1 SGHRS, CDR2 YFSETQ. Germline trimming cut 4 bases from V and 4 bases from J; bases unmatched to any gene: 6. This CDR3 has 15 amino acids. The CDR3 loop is CASSPQGAATGELFF. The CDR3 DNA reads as TGCGCCAGCAGCCCCCAGGGGGCGGCCACCGGGGAGCTGTTTTTT. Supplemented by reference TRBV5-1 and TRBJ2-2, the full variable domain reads KAGVTQTPRYLIKTRGQQVTLSCSPISGHRSVSWYQQTPGQGLQFLFEYFSETQRNKGNFPGRFSGRQFSNSRSEMNVSTLELGDSALYLCASSPQGAATGELFFGEGSRLTVL.

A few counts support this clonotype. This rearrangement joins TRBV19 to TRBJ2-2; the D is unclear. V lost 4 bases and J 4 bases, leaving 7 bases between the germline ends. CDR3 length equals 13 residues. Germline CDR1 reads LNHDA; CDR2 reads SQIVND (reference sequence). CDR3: CASSTFATGELFF. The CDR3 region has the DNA TGTGCCAGTAGTACTTTTGCCACCGGGGAGCTGTTTTTT.

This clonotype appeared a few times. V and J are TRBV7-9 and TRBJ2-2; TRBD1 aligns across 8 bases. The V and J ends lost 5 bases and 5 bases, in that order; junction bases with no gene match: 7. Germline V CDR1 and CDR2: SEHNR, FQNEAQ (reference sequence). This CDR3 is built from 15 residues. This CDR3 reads CASSRQGPETGELFF. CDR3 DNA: TGTGCCAGCAGCAGACAGGGGCCCGAGACCGGGGAGCTGTTTTTT.

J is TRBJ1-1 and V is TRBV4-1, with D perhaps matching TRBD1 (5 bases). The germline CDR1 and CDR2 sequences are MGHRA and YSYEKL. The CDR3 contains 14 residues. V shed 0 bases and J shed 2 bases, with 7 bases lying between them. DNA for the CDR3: TGCGCCAGCAGCCAAGAGGGACCTAACACTGAAGCTTTCTTT. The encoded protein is CASSQEGPNTEAFF.

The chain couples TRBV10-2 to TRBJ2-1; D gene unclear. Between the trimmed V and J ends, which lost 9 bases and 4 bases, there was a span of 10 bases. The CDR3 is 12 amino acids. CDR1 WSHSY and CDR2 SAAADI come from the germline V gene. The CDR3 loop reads CASQDGYNEQFF. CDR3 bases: TGCGCCAGTCAGGACGGTTACAATGAGCAGTTCTTC.

The CDR3 loop is CSAGDVGDTEAFF. The CDR3 DNA is TGCAGCGCGGGGGATGTTGGGGACACTGAAGCTTTCTTT. The V call is TRBV29-1, the J call TRBJ1-1; perhaps TRBD1 as D (5 bases). This CDR3 is 13 amino acids long. The V end lost 7 bases, the J end lost 3 bases, and 15 bases lay between the germline ends. Per germline, CDR1 SQVTM and CDR2 ANQGSEA.

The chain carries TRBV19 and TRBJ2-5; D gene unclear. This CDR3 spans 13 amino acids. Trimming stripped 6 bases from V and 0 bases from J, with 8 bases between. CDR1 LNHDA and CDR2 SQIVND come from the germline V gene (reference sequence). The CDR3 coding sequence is TGTGCCAGTAGAATAAGGGACCAAGAGACCCAGTACTTC. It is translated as CASRIRDQETQYF.

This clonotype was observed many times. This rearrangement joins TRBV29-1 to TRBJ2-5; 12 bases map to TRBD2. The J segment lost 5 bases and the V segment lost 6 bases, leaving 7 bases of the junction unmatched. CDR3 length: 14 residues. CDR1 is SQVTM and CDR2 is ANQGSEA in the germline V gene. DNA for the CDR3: TGCAGCGTAGGTGGACTAGCGGGAAGGGAGACCCAGTACTTC. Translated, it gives CSVGGLAGRETQYF. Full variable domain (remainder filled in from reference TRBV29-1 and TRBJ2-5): SAVISQKPSRDICQRGTSLTIQCQVDSQVTMMFWYRQQPGQSLTLIATANQGSEATYESGFVIDKFPISRPNLTFSTLTVSNMSPEDSSIYLCSVGGLAGRETQYFGPGTRLLVL.

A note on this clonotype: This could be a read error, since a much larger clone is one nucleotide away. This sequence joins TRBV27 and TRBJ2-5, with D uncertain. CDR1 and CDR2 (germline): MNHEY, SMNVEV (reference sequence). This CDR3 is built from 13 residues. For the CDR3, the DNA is TGTGCCAGCGGTTTTTCAGAAAAAGAGACCCAGTACTTC. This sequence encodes CASGFSEKETQYF.

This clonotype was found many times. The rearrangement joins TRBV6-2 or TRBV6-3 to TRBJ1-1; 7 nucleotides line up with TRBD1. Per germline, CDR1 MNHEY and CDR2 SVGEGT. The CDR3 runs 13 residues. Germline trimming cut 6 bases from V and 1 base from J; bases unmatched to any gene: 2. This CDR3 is CASSRTGNTEAFF. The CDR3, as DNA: TGTGCCAGCAGCAGGACAGGGAACACTGAAGCTTTCTTT.

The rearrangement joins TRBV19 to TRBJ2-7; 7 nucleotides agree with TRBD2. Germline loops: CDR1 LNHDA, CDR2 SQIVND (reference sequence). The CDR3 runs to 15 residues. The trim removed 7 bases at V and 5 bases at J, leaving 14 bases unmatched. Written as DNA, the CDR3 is TGTGCCAGTATTGGGAGGGATAAAGGAACCGACGAGCAGTACTTC. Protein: CASIGRDKGTDEQYF. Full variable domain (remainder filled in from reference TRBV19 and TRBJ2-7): DGGITQSPKYLFRKEGQNVTLSCEQNLNHDAMYWYRQDPGQGLRLIYYSQIVNDFQKGDIAEGYSVSREKKESFPLTVTSAQKNPTAFYLCASIGRDKGTDEQYFGPGTRLTVT.